This T cell receptor (beta chain) stems from a study of T cell responses to AZD1222 COVID-19 vaccine. The repertoire was sequenced with immunoSEQ multiplex PCR; TCRdb's copy has only in-frame clones and lacks some. Of over 110,000 clones detected, around 93% appear once; the ten largest clones hold around 2.7%. Turning to this clone: Its cognate antigen is unknown.

Looked up from germline, CDR1 is MDHEN and CDR2 is SYDVKM. This CDR3 region has 16 residues. V was pared by 6 bases and J by 4 bases, with 19 bases between. General study points: The study identified only six AZD1222 recipients as seropositive at baseline. Across the whole spike, CD4 TCRs peaked at regions 160-218 and 743-854. Spike-specific TCR breadth and depth rose after two AZD1222 doses.

Sequences were derived from peripheral blood, sampled on day 0 of AZD1222 vaccination. The chain links TRBV28 to TRBJ1-3, with a weak D call TRBD1 (5 bases). The clonotype comes from an adult in good health. CDR3 nucleotides: TGTGCCAGCAGCCAAGGTCAGGGTATGGGGGGAAACACCATATATTTT. Translation gives CASSQGQGMGGNTIYF.